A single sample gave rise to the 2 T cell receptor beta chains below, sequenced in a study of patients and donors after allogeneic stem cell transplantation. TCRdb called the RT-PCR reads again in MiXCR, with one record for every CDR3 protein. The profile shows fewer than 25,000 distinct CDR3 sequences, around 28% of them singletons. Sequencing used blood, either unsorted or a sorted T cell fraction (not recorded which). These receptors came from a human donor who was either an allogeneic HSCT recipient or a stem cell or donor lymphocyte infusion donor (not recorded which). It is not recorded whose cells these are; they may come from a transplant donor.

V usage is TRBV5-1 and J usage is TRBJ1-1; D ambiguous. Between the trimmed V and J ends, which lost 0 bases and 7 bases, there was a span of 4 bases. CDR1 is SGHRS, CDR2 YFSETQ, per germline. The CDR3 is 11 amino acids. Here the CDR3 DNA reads TGCGCCAGCAGCTTGGAAGGTGAAGCTTTCTTT. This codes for CASSLEGEAFF.

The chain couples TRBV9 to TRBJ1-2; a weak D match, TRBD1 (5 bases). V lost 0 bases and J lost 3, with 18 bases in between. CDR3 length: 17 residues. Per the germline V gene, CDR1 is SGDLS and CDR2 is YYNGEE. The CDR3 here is CASSVEMGSGLYYGYTF. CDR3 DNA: TGTGCCAGCAGCGTAGAGATGGGGTCAGGGTTATACTATGGCTACACCTTC.